This is a list of T cell receptor beta chains from one sample in a study of control samples from healthy donors and cancer patients. Some clones are missing from TCRdb's copy, which holds only in-frame ones; the method was immunoSEQ multiplex PCR. The table includes 95,000 to 150,000 clones, around nine tenths detected once. The sequenced sample consisted of blood. The receptors originated from a man aged 30 to 45 in good health. The CDR3 runs from the conserved cysteine through the conserved F or W. The D gene is left open where the match is weak. Size tells how often a clone was seen (once, few, many) or the class of an expanded clone, and some rows leave it out.

V gene	clone size	J gene	D gene	CDR3 DNA	CDR3 protein
TRBV2	NA	TRBJ1-2	NA	TGTGCCAGCAGTGAAGCGCTTCGGGGGTACTATGGCTACACCTTC	CASSEALRGYYGYTF
TRBV3-1/TRBV3-2	NA	TRBJ2-5	NA	TGTGCCAGCAGCCAATCGCCAGGCAGGGGAGAGACCCAGTACTTC	CASSQSPGRGETQYF
TRBV12-3/TRBV12-4	few	TRBJ2-7	NA	TGTGCCAGCAGTTTCGGCAGGGCCTACGAGCAGTACTTC	CASSFGRAYEQYF
TRBV5-1	NA	TRBJ1-3	NA	TGCGCCAGCAGCGGCTCTGGAAACACCATATATTTT	CASSGSGNTIYF
TRBV3-1/TRBV3-2	NA	TRBJ2-3	TRBD2	TGTGCCAGCAGCCTCGCCGAAGGGACTAGCGGAGATTTCACAGATACGCAGTATTTT	CASSLAEGTSGDFTDTQYF
TRBV5-1	NA	TRBJ2-5	TRBD2	TGCGCCAGCAGCTTTTCGGGGGGTCAGGGAGAGACCCAGTACTTC	CASSFSGGQGETQYF
TRBV5-1	NA	TRBJ1-4	TRBD1	TGCGCCAGCAGCTCGAGGGACAGCCCAAATGAAAAACTGTTTTTT	CASSSRDSPNEKLFF
TRBV2	NA	TRBJ2-3	TRBD1	TGTGCCAGCAGAGAGGGGGCAGGGGGAGATACGCAGTATTTT	CASREGAGGDTQYF
TRBV19	NA	TRBJ1-1	TRBD1	TGTGCCAGTAGTATAGATGGACAGGGCCGTACTGAAGCTTTCTTT	CASSIDGQGRTEAFF
TRBV6-5	few	TRBJ1-1	NA	TGTGCCAGCAGTAACACTGAAGCTTTCTTT	CASSNTEAFF
TRBV14	NA	TRBJ1-5	NA	TGTGCCAGCAGCCGGGATAGCAATCAGCCCCAGCATTTT	CASSRDSNQPQHF
TRBV6-5	NA	TRBJ2-1	NA	TGTGCCAGCACGGACGCCCACGATGAGCAGTTCTTC	CASTDAHDEQFF